The 30 T cell receptor beta chains presented below share a single source sample, sequenced in a study of blood T cells in healthy people across ages. Sample-barcoded 5' priming and a J-beta primer mix drove a second PCR of about 6 to 11 cycles. One entry per CDR3 protein, called by TCRdb with MiXCR from the 5' RACE reads. The sample lists about 1.8 million distinct CDR3 sequences; 40% to 55% were seen once. Sequencing used blood. The receptor source for this set is a woman aged 40-49 years in good health.

The chain uses TRBV2 and TRBJ1-2; TRBD1 might be the D (6 bases). The V end lost 2 bases, the J end lost 0 bases, and 10 bases lay between the germline ends. Germline lookup yields CDR1 SNHLY and CDR2 FYNNEI. The CDR3 has 15 amino acids. The CDR3 is CASSEIRTANYGYTF. The CDR3 coding sequence is TGTGCCAGCAGTGAAATCCGGACAGCTAACTATGGCTACACCTTC.

This clonotype has only a few counts. One end of the junction does not line up with germline, which may come from a read error. The chain combines TRBV7-7 with TRBJ2-3; no definite D call. This CDR3 contains 14 residues. Germline CDR1 and CDR2: SSHAT and FNYEAQ (reference sequence). The CDR3: CASSLVAPVDTQYF. The DNA of the CDR3 is TGTGCTAGCAGCTTAGTGGCCCCTGTAGATACGCAGTATTTT.

This clonotype turned up a few times. The chain recombines TRBV6-6 with TRBJ1-5; D not certain. Germline V gene sequence: CDR1 MNHNY, CDR2 SVGAGI (reference sequence). Trimming left V 6 bases short and J 0 bases short, with 15 bases between. The CDR3 extends over 16 amino acids. Here the CDR3 reads CASSSPLGFSNQPQHF. The DNA for the CDR3 is TGTGCCAGCAGCTCCCCCCTTGGATTTAGCAATCAGCCCCAGCATTTT.

The rearrangement uses TRBV7-8 and TRBJ1-1; D is ambiguous. The V end lost 1 base, the J end lost 3 bases, and 15 bases lay between the germline ends. Germline V gives CDR1 SGHVS, CDR2 FQNEAQ. The CDR3 is 16 residues long. The CDR3 nucleotides are TGTGCCAGCAGCTTAGGGGGTATAAGCCCCCACACTGAAGCTTTCTTT. It specifies CASSLGGISPHTEAFF.

The V call is TRBV29-1, the J call TRBJ2-2; possible D gene TRBD1, 5 bases. The V gene lost 3 bases and the J gene lost 4 bases, with 9 bases spanning the gap. CDR1 is SQVTM, CDR2 ANQGSEA, per germline. CDR3 length: 13 amino acids. CDR3 nucleotides: TGCAGCGTTGATAGGGGTGGCACCGGGGAGCTGTTTTTT. This encodes CSVDRGGTGELFF.

This clonotype was counted a single time. Relative to the germline gene, one junction end is altered; a read error may explain this. The V gene is TRBV12-3 or TRBV12-4, the J gene TRBJ2-6, with TRBD1 matching 9 bases. This CDR3 contains 20 residues. The CDR3 DNA follows: TGTGCCGGCAGTTTCCCCAAAGCCGGGACAGGGTACTCTGGGGCCAACGTCCTGACTTTC. As protein: CAGSFPKAGTGYSGANVLTF.

This clonotype came up a few times. The chain couples TRBV7-2 to TRBJ2-7; D is possibly TRBD1 or TRBD2 (6 bases each). CDR3 length: 17 amino acids. CDR1 and CDR2 from the germline V gene are SGHTA and FQGNSA. Trimming took off 0 bases at V and 5 bases at J, with 20 bases between the two ends. CDR3 sequence (DNA): TGTGCCAGCAGCTTAGCGGGGGGCCAACTCGCACGGGACGAGCAGTACTTC. This translates into CASSLAGGQLARDEQYF.

The chain recombines TRBV11-2 with TRBJ1-2; D perhaps matches TRBD1 (6 bases). The CDR3 consists of 15 residues. CDR1 and CDR2 from the germline V gene are SGHAT and FQNNGV. Trimming cost V 5 bases and J 0 bases, with 13 bases left between them. The CDR3 sequence: CASSPDRSPNYGYTF. CDR3 DNA sequence: TGTGCCAGCAGCCCTGACAGGAGTCCTAACTATGGCTACACCTTC.

This chain connects TRBV20-1 to TRBJ2-3, with D possibly TRBD1 on 6 matching bases. The CDR3 length is 15 residues. V gave up 5 bases and J gave up 3 bases, with 18 bases separating them. Germline CDR1 is DFQATT and CDR2 is SNEGSKA (reference sequence). This CDR3 is CSARAGGARTDTQYF. The CDR3 DNA follows: TGCAGTGCTCGGGCTGGGGGCGCGAGGACAGATACGCAGTATTTT.

The chain joins TRBV7-9 to TRBJ1-1; D is uncertain. Looked up from germline, CDR1 is SEHNR and CDR2 is FQNEAQ (reference sequence). The CDR3 sequence is 14 residues long. Trimming removed 1 base at V and 5 bases at J, with 11 bases between. CDR3 DNA: TGTGCCAGCAGCTTAGATATCCCGAGGACTGAAGCTTTCTTT. This translates into CASSLDIPRTEAFF.

This clonotype has ten or more counts. The rearrangement links TRBV7-2 to TRBJ2-3; TRBD2 aligns across 9 bases. The CDR3 consists of 16 residues. J gave up 2 bases and V 1 base, and 4 bases lay outside the gene matches. Germline V gene lookup returns CDR1 SGHTA and CDR2 FQGNSA. In DNA form, the CDR3 reads TGTGCCAGCAGCTTAGTTGGGACTAGCTTCACAGATACGCAGTATTTT. The encoded protein is CASSLVGTSFTDTQYF.

This clonotype came up a few times. The chain couples TRBV20-1 to TRBJ2-1; D is uncertain. Germline CDR1 and CDR2: DFQATT and SNEGSKA (reference sequence). CDR3 length equals 11 residues. V was clipped by 3 bases and J by 5 bases, with 5 bases between them. The CDR3: CSASVNNEQFF. The CDR3 DNA reads TGCAGTGCTAGTGTCAACAATGAGCAGTTCTTC.

The J gene is TRBJ2-5, the V gene TRBV7-9; no clear D gene. With 4 bases removed from V and 7 bases from J, the gap between germline ends came to 7 bases. The CDR3 covers 11 residues. CDR1 and CDR2 (germline): SEHNR, FQNEAQ (reference sequence). The CDR3 here is CASSWTGTQYF. As DNA, the CDR3 is TGTGCCAGCAGCTGGACGGGGACCCAGTACTTC.

As regards this clonotype: A read error may be the cause here, since a much bigger clone is one base away. The chain uses TRBV5-1 and TRBJ2-5; the D is unclear. This CDR3 has 15 amino acids. The germline V gene has CDR1 SGHRS and CDR2 YFSETQ. CDR3 sequence: CANSFSDENSETQYF. The CDR3 DNA is TGCGCCAACAGCTTCTCCGACGAAAACTCCGAGACCCAGTACTTC. The full variable domain, in which reference TRBV5-1 and TRBJ2-5 provide the parts outside the CDR3, is KAGVTQTPRYLIKTRGQQVTLSCSPISGHRSVSWYQQTPGQGLQFLFEYFSETQRNKGNFPGRFSGRQFSNSRSEMNVSTLELGDSALYLCANSFSDENSETQYFGPGTRLLVL.

This clonotype was found a few times. The chain carries TRBV15 and TRBJ2-3; tentatively, D is TRBD1 (6 bases). The V end was cut by 3 bases, the J end by 4 bases, with 14 bases between. The CDR3 has 15 amino acids. Germline V gene sequence: CDR1 LNHNV, CDR2 YYDKDF (reference sequence). CDR3 region: CATSRPGASADTQYF. The DNA for the CDR3 is TGTGCCACCAGCAGGCCAGGGGCGAGCGCAGATACGCAGTATTTT. Complete variable domain (other parts from reference TRBV15 and TRBJ2-3): DAMVIQNPRYQVTQFGKPVTLSCSQTLNHNVMYWYQQKSSQAPKLLFHYYDKDFNNEADTPDNFQSRRPNTSFCFLDIRSPGLGDTAMYLCATSRPGASADTQYFGPGTRLTVL.

The chain carries TRBV7-9 and TRBJ2-1; TRBD2 matches at 11 bases. The junction had 8 bases not matched to a gene; V was cut back by 5 bases and J by 8 bases. There are 15 residues in the CDR3. CDR1 and CDR2 (germline): SEHNR, FQNEAQ (reference sequence). CDR3 protein: CASSPRGSGGDEQFF. The CDR3 nucleotides are TGTGCCAGCAGCCCTAGGGGTAGCGGGGGGGATGAGCAGTTCTTC.

This rearrangement joins TRBV5-1 to TRBJ2-4; 8 nucleotides align to TRBD1. CDR3 length equals 17 residues. Trimming took 0 bases from V and 1 from J; bases not matched to a gene: 6. From germline, CDR1 is SGHRS and CDR2 YFSETQ. This chain's CDR3 is CASSLGQGSGAKNIQYF. The CDR3 nucleotides are TGCGCCAGCAGCTTGGGACAGGGGTCCGGGGCCAAAAACATTCAGTACTTC.

The genes are TRBV12-3 or TRBV12-4 and TRBJ2-3; D is uncertain. The CDR3 is 15 residues long. Trimming shortened V by 5 bases and J by 2 bases, and 14 bases separated the two germline ends. CDR3 amino acids: CASSGSCMVTDTQYF. The CDR3 nucleotides are TGTGCCAGCAGTGGGTCATGTATGGTCACAGATACGCAGTATTTT.

The chain is built from TRBV13 and TRBJ2-5; 9 nucleotides align to TRBD2. V trimming: 8 bases; J trimming: 5 bases; junction bases outside the gene matches: 9. CDR3 length: 14 amino acids. Germline loops: CDR1 PRHDT, CDR2 FYEKMQ (reference sequence). The CDR3 here is CASSQRGEMETQYF. Written as DNA, the CDR3 is TGTGCCAGCTCCCAGCGGGGGGAGATGGAGACCCAGTACTTC.

V and J are TRBV4-2 and TRBJ1-4, with D possibly TRBD1 on 6 matching bases. CDR1 and CDR2 from the germline V gene are LGHNA and YNFKEQ. Trimming removed 3 bases at V and 4 bases at J, with 18 bases between. This CDR3 comprises 17 residues. Here the CDR3 reads CASSHQGPTGINEKLFF. CDR3 coding DNA: TGTGCCAGCAGCCACCAAGGGCCAACAGGGATTAATGAAAAACTGTTTTTT.

The DNA of the CDR3 is TGTGCCAGCCGACCCCCGGGACAGGGGGTTGGAGAGACCCAGTACTTC. Residues: CASRPPGQGVGETQYF. The genes are TRBV12-3 or TRBV12-4 and TRBJ2-7; TRBD1 matches 11 bases. Matching the DNA end better, TRBJ2-5 makes the J call doubtful. The CDR3 spans 16 residues.

This clonotype appeared once. The rearrangement uses TRBV9 and TRBJ2-1, with unresolved D. V was shortened by 0 bases and J by 3 bases, with 13 bases between the two germline ends. Per germline, CDR1 SGDLS and CDR2 YYNGEE. The CDR3 has 16 residues. CDR3 amino acids: CASSVGAGDFYNEQFF. In DNA, the CDR3 is TGTGCCAGCAGCGTAGGGGCAGGCGACTTCTACAATGAGCAGTTCTTC. Using reference TRBV9 and TRBJ2-1 for the parts outside the CDR3, the full variable domain is DSGVTQTPKHLITATGQRVTLRCSPRSGDLSVYWYQQSLDQGLQFLIQYYNGEERAKGNILERFSAQQFPDLHSELNLSSLELGDSALYFCASSVGAGDFYNEQFFGPGTRLTVL.

The V call is TRBV15, the J call TRBJ1-2; the D gene is possibly TRBD1 (6 bases). Germline loops: CDR1 LNHNV, CDR2 YYDKDF (reference sequence). Deletions cut 5 bases from V and 4 bases from J, with 17 bases between. There are 15 residues in the CDR3. The chain's CDR3 is CATSQTLQGIYGYTF. CDR3 bases: TGTGCCACCAGCCAGACCTTACAGGGAATCTATGGCTACACCTTC.

This chain joins TRBV5-1 and TRBJ1-4; D may be TRBD1 (5 bases). This CDR3 is built from 14 residues. Looked up from germline, CDR1 is SGHRS and CDR2 is YFSETQ. V lost 6 bases, J lost 5 bases, and 14 bases lay in between. CDR3 in DNA: TGCGCCAGCACCCAGGGAAGTATGAATGAAAAACTGTTTTTT. Its translation is CASTQGSMNEKLFF. The complete variable domain, with remaining parts taken from reference TRBV5-1 and TRBJ1-4, reads KAGVTQTPRYLIKTRGQQVTLSCSPISGHRSVSWYQQTPGQGLQFLFEYFSETQRNKGNFPGRFSGRQFSNSRSEMNVSTLELGDSALYLCASTQGSMNEKLFFGSGTQLSVL.

This chain joins TRBV13 and TRBJ1-2; 7 nucleotides match TRBD1. The V and J ends lost 3 bases and 8 bases, in that order; junction bases with no gene match: 15. The length of the CDR3 is 16 residues. Germline V gene sequence: CDR1 PRHDT, CDR2 FYEKMQ (reference sequence). The DNA for the CDR3 is TGTGCCAGCAGCTTCGGGGACAGCCTCCCTACGGGGGGCTACACCTTC. This translates into CASSFGDSLPTGGYTF.

This clonotype has just a few counts. The rearrangement uses TRBV5-1 and TRBJ2-7, with D maybe TRBD2 (5 bases). Trimming shortened V by 4 bases and J by 0 bases, and 14 bases separated the two germline ends. The CDR3 is 15 amino acids. CDR1 and CDR2 from the germline V gene are SGHRS and YFSETQ. In nucleotides, the CDR3 is TGCGCCAGCAGCGCCTCCGGGAAGAGCTCCTACGAGCAGTACTTC. It yields the protein CASSASGKSSYEQYF. The whole variable domain, filled in from reference TRBV5-1 and TRBJ2-7, reads KAGVTQTPRYLIKTRGQQVTLSCSPISGHRSVSWYQQTPGQGLQFLFEYFSETQRNKGNFPGRFSGRQFSNSRSEMNVSTLELGDSALYLCASSASGKSSYEQYFGPGTRLTVT.

CDR3 loop: CASSQEDGTQYF. DNA for the CDR3: TGTGCCAGCAGTCAGGAGGACGGGACCCAGTACTTC. The V gene is TRBV7-6, the J gene TRBJ2-7, with a tentative D call TRBD2 (5 bases). The tail of the sequence fits TRBJ2-5 better, so the J call may be wrong. The germline gives CDR1 SGHVS, CDR2 FNYEAQ. This CDR3 is 12 amino acids long.

A single count supports this clonotype. This chain links TRBV20-1 with TRBJ2-3; 9 bases map to TRBD2. Germline values: CDR1 DFQATT, CDR2 SNEGSKA (reference sequence). J gave up 6 bases and V 0 bases, and 7 bases lay outside the gene matches. CDR3 length: 15 residues. CDR3 sequence: CSARDRGGGADTQYF. CDR3 nucleotide sequence: TGCAGTGCTAGAGATCGAGGCGGGGGGGCCGATACGCAGTATTTT.

V gene TRBV6-5 combines with J gene TRBJ2-1; 9 bases line up with TRBD1. Germline V gives CDR1 MNHEY, CDR2 SVGAGI. This CDR3 region has 16 residues. J gave up 8 bases and V 2 bases, and 10 bases lay outside the gene matches. The CDR3 protein is CASSYGGTGLTHEQFF. The CDR3 nucleotides read TGTGCCAGCAGTTACGGAGGGACAGGGCTTACTCATGAGCAGTTCTTC.

CDR3 sequence: CSVIQLYGYTF. CDR3 in DNA: TGCAGCGTTATCCAACTATATGGCTACACCTTC. The rearrangement joins TRBV29-1 to TRBJ1-2; D unclear. This CDR3 has 11 residues. The ends were cut back, 5 bases at V and 5 bases at J, with 9 bases in the middle. Germline V gives CDR1 SQVTM, CDR2 ANQGSEA.